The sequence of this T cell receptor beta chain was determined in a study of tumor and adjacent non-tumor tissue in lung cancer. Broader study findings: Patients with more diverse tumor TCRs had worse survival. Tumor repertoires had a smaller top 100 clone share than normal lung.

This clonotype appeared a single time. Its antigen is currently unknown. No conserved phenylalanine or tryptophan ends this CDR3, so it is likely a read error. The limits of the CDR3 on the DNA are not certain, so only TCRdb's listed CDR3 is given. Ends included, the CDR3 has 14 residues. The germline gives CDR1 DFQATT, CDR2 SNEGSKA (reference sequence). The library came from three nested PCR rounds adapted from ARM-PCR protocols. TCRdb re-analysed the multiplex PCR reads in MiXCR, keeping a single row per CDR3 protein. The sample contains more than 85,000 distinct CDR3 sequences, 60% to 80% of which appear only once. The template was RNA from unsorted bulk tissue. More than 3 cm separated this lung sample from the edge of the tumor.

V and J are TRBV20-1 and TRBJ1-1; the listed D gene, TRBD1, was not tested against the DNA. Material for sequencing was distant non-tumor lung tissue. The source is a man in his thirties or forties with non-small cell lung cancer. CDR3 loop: CSALRQGGNTEALI.